One sample yielded the 3 T cell receptor beta chains listed below, sequenced in a study of sequential checkpoint blockade in melanoma. Libraries were prepared by immunoSEQ multiplex PCR; TCRdb keeps only in-frame clonotypes and omits some of them. This table holds about 17,000 clones, approximately 66% found once. Treatment given: randomized to nivolumab then ipilimumab (arm A) or the reverse (arm B). The source material was CD8+ T cells sorted from blood (inferred from file names), sampled from a patient given nivolumab and ipilimumab in sequence. The receptors were sampled from a human donor with melanoma.

This chain connects TRBV9 to TRBJ1-4; weak D call: TRBD1 (5 bases). Trimming removed 0 bases from V and 8 bases from J, with 14 bases in between. The germline CDR1 and CDR2 sequences are SGDLS and YYNGEE. The CDR3 is made up of 15 amino acids. CDR3 nucleotides: TGTGCCAGCAGCGTAGCTCTGAGGGAGGGGGAAAAACTGTTTTTT. Protein product: CASSVALREGEKLFF.

This chain links TRBV19 with TRBJ2-7, with 9 bases fitting TRBD1. J lost 2 bases, V lost 6 bases, and 5 bases had no gene match. This CDR3 has 14 residues. CDR1 is LNHDA, CDR2 SQIVND, per germline (reference sequence). The CDR3 is CASRPDRGTYEQYF. As DNA, the CDR3 is TGTGCCAGTAGACCGGACAGGGGCACCTACGAGCAGTACTTC.

This chain joins TRBV30 and TRBJ1-6; D unresolved. Germline CDR1 is GTSNPN and CDR2 is SVGIG (reference sequence). This CDR3 is built from 13 residues. Trimming stripped 3 bases from V and 9 bases from J, with 12 bases between. The CDR3 bases are TGTGCCTGGAGGGGTCTAGGCCGTTCACCCCTCCACTTT. This translates into CAWRGLGRSPLHF.